The rows below give T cell receptor beta chains drawn from one sample of a study of blood T cell repertoires in COVID-19. Some clones are missing from TCRdb's copy, which holds only in-frame ones; the method was immunoSEQ multiplex PCR. This table has 65,000 to 100,000 clones, around 90% appearing once. Input material: peripheral blood. These receptors originate from a woman over 75 with acute or convalescent COVID-19. CDR3s include the opening cysteine and the closing phenylalanine or tryptophan. The D gene is left open where the match is weak. Only part of the rows carry a size: once, few, many, or a class if the clone is expanded.

cdr3_nt cdr3_aa clone_size cdr3_length j_call v_call d_call
TGTGCCAGCTCCATCCCCGCGGGGGGGGTTGGGAATGAGCAGTTCTTC CASSIPAGGVGNEQFF NA 16 TRBJ2-1 TRBV6-6 TRBD2
TGTGCCAGCAGCCCCGGGACAGGGAGCTATGGCTACACCTTC CASSPGTGSYGYTF few 14 TRBJ1-2 TRBV3-1/TRBV3-2 TRBD1
TGTGCCAGCAGCGTAGGACAGGGGGCGTCTGTCGGGGAGCTGTTTTTT CASSVGQGASVGELFF NA 16 TRBJ2-2 TRBV9 TRBD1
TGTGCCATCAGTGCAGACAGGCTAATGAACACTGAAGCTTTCTTT CAISADRLMNTEAFF NA 15 TRBJ1-1 TRBV10-3 NA
TGCAGCGTTGAGGAGCAGGGAGGTCAGCCCCAGCATTTT CSVEEQGGQPQHF NA 13 TRBJ1-5 TRBV29-1 NA
TGTGCCAGCAGCCAACTAGCGGAAGAGACCCAGTACTTC CASSQLAEETQYF NA 13 TRBJ2-5 TRBV5-4 TRBD2
TGTGCCAGTAGTATGGGGCCAGGGGGAAGGATGAACACTGAAGCTTTCTTT CASSMGPGGRMNTEAFF NA 17 TRBJ1-1 TRBV19 TRBD1
TGTGCCAGCAGTAATAAGGGAGGAGGATGGAATACGCAGTATTTT CASSNKGGGWNTQYF once 15 TRBJ2-3 TRBV6-5 NA
TGTGCCTGGAATTACCTGGGACTCCAAGAGACCCAGTACTTC CAWNYLGLQETQYF NA 14 TRBJ2-5 TRBV30 NA
TGTGCTAGTGGTTGGGACACCAATTACAATGAGCAGTTCTTC CASGWDTNYNEQFF NA 14 TRBJ2-1 TRBV12-5 NA
TGTGCCAGCAGTCCCCTGGGGGGTAGACCGTACCAAGAGACCCAGTACTTC CASSPLGGRPYQETQYF NA 17 TRBJ2-5 TRBV6-6 NA
TGTGCCAGCAGCTTTGGACTAGCGGGTGAGCAGTTCTTC CASSFGLAGEQFF NA 13 TRBJ2-1 TRBV7-9 TRBD2
TGTGCCAGCAGGCCCACAGGGGGCCACACTGAAGCTTTCTTT CASRPTGGHTEAFF NA 14 TRBJ1-1 TRBV6-5 TRBD1
TGTGCCAGCAGTCCTCAGGGTAGGAGCTCCTACGAGCAGTACTTC CASSPQGRSSYEQYF NA 15 TRBJ2-7 TRBV6-5 NA
TGTGCCAGCAGCTACCTGACCGGGACAGGGACGTACGAGCAGTACTTC CASSYLTGTGTYEQYF NA 16 TRBJ2-7 TRBV5-6 TRBD1
TGCGCCAGCAGCCTCTCAGGTCAGGAGACCCAGTACTTC CASSLSGQETQYF NA 13 TRBJ2-5 TRBV5-1 NA
TGCGCCAGCAGCCAAGAAACGGACAGGGAAGGGTCGCAGTATTTT CASSQETDREGSQYF NA 15 TRBJ2-3 TRBV4-3 TRBD1
TGTGCCACCAGCAGAGATTGGGACACCCTCGAGCAGTACTTC CATSRDWDTLEQYF NA 14 TRBJ2-7 TRBV15 NA
TGTGCCAGCAGCCCTCCTAGTAATGAGCAGTTCTTC CASSPPSNEQFF NA 12 TRBJ2-1 TRBV7-2 NA
TGTGCCAGCAGTGCCTCCGGGACAGGGGGACTCACAGATACGCAGTATTTT CASSASGTGGLTDTQYF NA 17 TRBJ2-3 TRBV6-1 TRBD1
TGTGCCAGCAGTTTCGCACCGGGACAGGGGCCCCTGGATGGCTACACCTTC CASSFAPGQGPLDGYTF NA 17 TRBJ1-2 TRBV27 TRBD1
TGTGCCAGCAGCTTGGCGGGTCTAGCCAAAAACATTCAGTACTTC CASSLAGLAKNIQYF NA 15 TRBJ2-4 TRBV5-6 NA
TGTGCCAGCAGCCGACAGGGGGACGCTGAAGCTTTCTTT CASSRQGDAEAFF NA 13 TRBJ1-1 TRBV6-2/TRBV6-3 TRBD1
TGTGCCAGCAGCGCAGAGCGGGGGGGGCGAGATACGCAGTATTTT CASSAERGGRDTQYF NA 15 TRBJ2-3 TRBV6-2/TRBV6-3 TRBD2
TGTGCCAGCAGTTTAGCGGCGAACACTGAAGCTTTCTTT CASSLAANTEAFF once 13 TRBJ1-1 TRBV12-3/TRBV12-4 NA
TGTGCCAGCAGTGAATACAGCTCCTATAATTCACCCCTCCACTTT CASSEYSSYNSPLHF once 15 TRBJ1-6 TRBV25-1 NA
TGTGCCAGCAGCTTAGCAGTAGGGGACAGGGGTAATGAGCAGTTCTTC CASSLAVGDRGNEQFF NA 16 TRBJ2-1 TRBV11-1 TRBD1
TGTGCCAGCAGAGCGGAGGCGAACACTGAAGCTTTCTTT CASRAEANTEAFF NA 13 TRBJ1-1 TRBV6-5 NA
TGTGCCAGCAGCTTAGTCACAGGGCCGAACTATGGCTACACCTTC CASSLVTGPNYGYTF NA 15 TRBJ1-2 TRBV7-2 NA
TGTGCCAGCAGCCAGGGTAGGGCCTACGAGCAGTACTTC CASSQGRAYEQYF NA 13 TRBJ2-7 TRBV7-2 NA
TGTGCCAGAAGCAGGGGACTAGCGGGAGGGGACAATGAGCAGTTCTTC CARSRGLAGGDNEQFF once 16 TRBJ2-1 TRBV5-3 TRBD2
TGTGCCAGTAGTATCGACACCTATGGCTACACCTTC CASSIDTYGYTF NA 12 TRBJ1-2 TRBV19 NA
TGTGCCAGCAGCTTGGGACAGGGGGCGAGAGATACGCAGTATTTT CASSLGQGARDTQYF NA 15 TRBJ2-3 TRBV7-2 TRBD1
TGTGCCAGCAGCTTGAGCTCCACCGGGGAGCTGTTTTTT CASSLSSTGELFF NA 13 TRBJ2-2 TRBV11-3 NA
TGTGCCAGTAGCATAAGCTGGACAGGGGTCACTGAAGCTTTCTTT CASSISWTGVTEAFF NA 15 TRBJ1-1 TRBV19 TRBD1
TGTGCCAGCAGTTATCTCCTAGCGGGGGCGTGGGAGCAGTTCTTC CASSYLLAGAWEQFF NA 15 TRBJ2-1 TRBV6-2/TRBV6-3 TRBD2
TGTGCCAGCAGCTTGATCGTAGAGCAGCCCCAGCATTTT CASSLIVEQPQHF NA 13 TRBJ1-5 TRBV5-5 NA
TGTGCCAGTAGTTTACAGGGGGGCAATCAGCCCCAGCATTTT CASSLQGGNQPQHF NA 14 TRBJ1-5 TRBV19 TRBD1
TGTGCCAGCAGCCAACAACAGAAGACTGAAGCTTTCTTT CASSQQQKTEAFF few 13 TRBJ1-1 TRBV4-2 NA
TGTGCCACCAGCAGAGATGTGGGAGCAGACACCATATATTTT CATSRDVGADTIYF NA 14 TRBJ1-3 TRBV15 NA
TGTGCCAGCAGCAGAACAGTGAACACTGAAGCTTTCTTT CASSRTVNTEAFF few 13 TRBJ1-1 TRBV12-3/TRBV12-4 NA